This T cell receptor (beta chain) was documented in a study of blood T cell repertoires in COVID-19. The overall study: Samples taken during acute and convalescent COVID-19 were collected in the United States, Italy and Spain.

Germline CDR1 LNHDA, CDR2 SQIVND (reference sequence). The V gene end was trimmed by 1 base and the J gene end by 4 bases; junction bases not matched to a gene: 2. This CDR3 has 14 amino acids. Recruited during active infection, patients (from Seattle) were subsequently followed longitudinally. Original processing methods: Reference gene primer amplification gave nucleated cell count estimates. Clones were read by immunoSEQ multiplex PCR, and TCRdb kept only the in-frame ones, dropping some. The D gene and trimming were derived from the DNA, and the V and J assignments and clone size from that table. The sample includes about 170,000 clones, approximately 86% of them seen just once.

J is TRBJ1-2 and V is TRBV19; 8 bases are a match to TRBD1. The origin of this receptor is a man aged 55-75 years with COVID-19, enrolled during active disease. Sequencing was carried out using peripheral blood. DNA for the CDR3: TGTGCCAGTAGTATAGGGACAGGGCTCTATGGCTACACCTTC. Its protein is CASSIGTGLYGYTF.